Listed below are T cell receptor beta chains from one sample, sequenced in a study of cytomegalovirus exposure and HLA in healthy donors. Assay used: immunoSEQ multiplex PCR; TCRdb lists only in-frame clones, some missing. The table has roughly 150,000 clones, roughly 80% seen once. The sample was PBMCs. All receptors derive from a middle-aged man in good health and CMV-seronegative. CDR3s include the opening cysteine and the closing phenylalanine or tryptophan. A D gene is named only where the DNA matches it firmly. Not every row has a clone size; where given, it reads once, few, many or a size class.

CDR3 DNA: TGTGCCAGCAGCTTAATATTATCCCAACTTACGGGGGAGCAGTTCTTC
CDR3 protein: CASSLILSQLTGEQFF
D gene: NA
V gene: TRBV7-2
J gene: TRBJ2-1
clone size: NA

CDR3 DNA: TGTGCCAGCAGTGAGAGGAGCACAGATACGCAGTATTTT
CDR3 protein: CASSERSTDTQYF
D gene: NA
V gene: TRBV6-1
J gene: TRBJ2-3
clone size: few

CDR3 DNA: TGTGCCAGCAGCTCCTACGGGGGGGCCCGGGGTGAGCAGTTCTTC
CDR3 protein: CASSSYGGARGEQFF
D gene: TRBD2
V gene: TRBV6-4
J gene: TRBJ2-1
clone size: NA

CDR3 DNA: TGCGCCAGCAGCGTGGGGACAGGGTTCCATGAGCAGTTCTTC
CDR3 protein: CASSVGTGFHEQFF
D gene: TRBD1
V gene: TRBV5-1
J gene: TRBJ2-1
clone size: NA

CDR3 DNA: TGTGCCAGCAGTGACTCCAACTTAGACAGGTTCATCTATGGCTACACCTTC
CDR3 protein: CASSDSNLDRFIYGYTF
D gene: NA
V gene: TRBV25-1
J gene: TRBJ1-2
clone size: NA

CDR3 DNA: TGCAGCGTTGAAGATCTGGAGGGGCTCACAGATACGCAGTATTTT
CDR3 protein: CSVEDLEGLTDTQYF
D gene: NA
V gene: TRBV29-1
J gene: TRBJ2-3
clone size: NA

CDR3 DNA: TGTGCCAGCAGCTTAGTCAGGGAAACTGACTATGGCTACACCTTC
CDR3 protein: CASSLVRETDYGYTF
D gene: NA
V gene: TRBV7-2
J gene: TRBJ1-2
clone size: NA

CDR3 DNA: TGCAGCGTTGAGGACAGCTACGAGCAGTACTTC
CDR3 protein: CSVEDSYEQYF
D gene: NA
V gene: TRBV29-1
J gene: TRBJ2-7
clone size: few

CDR3 DNA: TGTGCCTGGAGCCCCCGGGAGACCCAGTACTTC
CDR3 protein: CAWSPRETQYF
D gene: NA
V gene: TRBV30
J gene: TRBJ2-5
clone size: NA

CDR3 DNA: TGCGCCAGCAGCCATAGTGGACAGGGAGGAGACTATGGCTACACCTTC
CDR3 protein: CASSHSGQGGDYGYTF
D gene: TRBD1
V gene: TRBV4-3
J gene: TRBJ1-2
clone size: NA

CDR3 DNA: TGTGCCAGCTCCCTCGGACAGAACACTGAAGCTTTCTTT
CDR3 protein: CASSLGQNTEAFF
D gene: NA
V gene: TRBV18
J gene: TRBJ1-1
clone size: NA

CDR3 DNA: TGTGCCAGCAGCACCCGACAGGAAGAGACCCAGTACTTC
CDR3 protein: CASSTRQEETQYF
D gene: NA
V gene: TRBV9
J gene: TRBJ2-5
clone size: NA

CDR3 DNA: TGTGCCAGCAGTTCACAGGGAGCAAAACTGTTTTTT
CDR3 protein: CASSSQGAKLFF
D gene: NA
V gene: TRBV6-5
J gene: TRBJ1-4
clone size: NA

CDR3 DNA: TGTGCCAGCAGCTTAAACAGGGTCGCTGAAGCTTTCTTT
CDR3 protein: CASSLNRVAEAFF
D gene: NA
V gene: TRBV7-6
J gene: TRBJ1-1
clone size: NA

CDR3 DNA: TGTGCCAGCAGTTTATTGGCCTCTAGGTACGAGCAGTACTTC
CDR3 protein: CASSLLASRYEQYF
D gene: NA
V gene: TRBV27
J gene: TRBJ2-7
clone size: NA

CDR3 DNA: TGTGCTAGTGGTTTGGTAAAAGGGGTCGAGCAGTACTTC
CDR3 protein: CASGLVKGVEQYF
D gene: NA
V gene: TRBV12-5
J gene: TRBJ2-7
clone size: few

CDR3 DNA: TGTGCCAGCAGCCCGGGGTGGGACGAGCAGTACTTC
CDR3 protein: CASSPGWDEQYF
D gene: NA
V gene: TRBV11-2
J gene: TRBJ2-7
clone size: once

CDR3 DNA: TGTGCCAGCAGCTTAAACCCCTACGCGGGGGGGCCGATAGATACGCAGTATTTT
CDR3 protein: CASSLNPYAGGPIDTQYF
D gene: TRBD2
V gene: TRBV7-2
J gene: TRBJ2-3
clone size: NA

CDR3 DNA: TGTGCCAGCAGAGCCTCAGGGGAAGCTTTCTTT
CDR3 protein: CASRASGEAFF
D gene: NA
V gene: TRBV6-5
J gene: TRBJ1-1
clone size: NA

CDR3 DNA: TGTGCCATCAGTGACCTTACAGGAGTCCCAAGCGAGCAGTACTTC
CDR3 protein: CAISDLTGVPSEQYF
D gene: NA
V gene: TRBV10-3
J gene: TRBJ2-7
clone size: once

CDR3 DNA: TGTGCCAGTACCGCAGGGACAGGCGGGGCCGGGGAGCTGTTTTTT
CDR3 protein: CASTAGTGGAGELFF
D gene: TRBD1
V gene: TRBV19
J gene: TRBJ2-2
clone size: NA

CDR3 DNA: TGTGCCAGCAGGGGCCCCGAGGGCTATGGCTACACCTTC
CDR3 protein: CASRGPEGYGYTF
D gene: NA
V gene: TRBV5-4
J gene: TRBJ1-2
clone size: NA

CDR3 DNA: TGTGCCAGCAGGAGACAGGGCGACACTGAAGCTTTCTTT
CDR3 protein: CASRRQGDTEAFF
D gene: TRBD1
V gene: TRBV6-6
J gene: TRBJ1-1
clone size: NA

CDR3 DNA: TGTGCCAGCAGTTATGTCGGGGGTTCCTACGAGCAGTACTTC
CDR3 protein: CASSYVGGSYEQYF
D gene: NA
V gene: TRBV6-5
J gene: TRBJ2-7
clone size: NA

CDR3 DNA: TGTGCCAGCAGCTCCGGACTTGGGGGGGAGACCCAGTACTTC
CDR3 protein: CASSSGLGGETQYF
D gene: NA
V gene: TRBV9
J gene: TRBJ2-5
clone size: NA

CDR3 DNA: TGTGCCAGCAGTACACAGGGGGACTATAATTCACCCCTCCACTTT
CDR3 protein: CASSTQGDYNSPLHF
D gene: TRBD1
V gene: TRBV2
J gene: TRBJ1-6
clone size: once

CDR3 DNA: TGTGCCAGCAGTTTATTGTATTCAATGGGGCGCGGGGACACTGAAGCTTTCTTT
CDR3 protein: CASSLLYSMGRGDTEAFF
D gene: NA
V gene: TRBV27
J gene: TRBJ1-1
clone size: NA

CDR3 DNA: TGTGCCAGCAGCTCGTACAGGAACTATGGCTACACCTTC
CDR3 protein: CASSSYRNYGYTF
D gene: NA
V gene: TRBV11-2
J gene: TRBJ1-2
clone size: NA

CDR3 DNA: TGTGCCTGGAGTGCGAAAAGACTAGCGGGACTTAGTGAGCAGTACTTC
CDR3 protein: CAWSAKRLAGLSEQYF
D gene: TRBD2
V gene: TRBV30
J gene: TRBJ2-5
clone size: NA

CDR3 DNA: TGTGCCAGCAGCGTATCGGGGACAGGGGAAGGTGAGCAGTTCTTC
CDR3 protein: CASSVSGTGEGEQFF
D gene: TRBD1
V gene: TRBV9
J gene: TRBJ2-1
clone size: NA

CDR3 DNA: TGTGCCACTCATCGTTACCCCGCGGGTACTACTGGAAACACCATATATTTT
CDR3 protein: CATHRYPAGTTGNTIYF
D gene: NA
V gene: TRBV5-8
J gene: TRBJ1-3
clone size: NA

CDR3 DNA: TGTGCCAGCAGCCCCGGACTAGCGGGAGAGTACGAGCAGTACTTC
CDR3 protein: CASSPGLAGEYEQYF
D gene: TRBD2
V gene: TRBV7-6
J gene: TRBJ2-7
clone size: NA

CDR3 DNA: TGTGCCAGCAGCGTAAGTTACAGGGGGTCCACTGAAGCTTTCTTT
CDR3 protein: CASSVSYRGSTEAFF
D gene: TRBD1
V gene: TRBV9
J gene: TRBJ1-1
clone size: few

CDR3 DNA: TGTGCCAGCAGCTTACAGGGTACTAATGAAAAACTGTTTTTT
CDR3 protein: CASSLQGTNEKLFF
D gene: NA
V gene: TRBV5-4
J gene: TRBJ1-4
clone size: NA

CDR3 DNA: TGTGCCAGCAGTTCCACAGGGGGAAGAAGTGAAGCTTTCTTT
CDR3 protein: CASSSTGGRSEAFF
D gene: TRBD1
V gene: TRBV7-9
J gene: TRBJ1-1
clone size: NA

CDR3 DNA: TGTGCCAGCAGCCTGTGGACAGGCGAAGGGGATGAGCAGTTCTTC
CDR3 protein: CASSLWTGEGDEQFF
D gene: TRBD1
V gene: TRBV7-2
J gene: TRBJ2-1
clone size: medium-sized

CDR3 DNA: TGTGCCAGCAGTGCGTGGGACACCTATGGCTACACCTTC
CDR3 protein: CASSAWDTYGYTF
D gene: NA
V gene: TRBV6-5
J gene: TRBJ1-2
clone size: few

CDR3 DNA: TGTGCCAGCCGAGGCAGCTTCTACGAGCAGTACTTC
CDR3 protein: CASRGSFYEQYF
D gene: NA
V gene: TRBV9
J gene: TRBJ2-7
clone size: NA

CDR3 DNA: TGTGCCAGCAGTTCCTACGGGACAGATTTATACGAGCAGTACTTC
CDR3 protein: CASSSYGTDLYEQYF
D gene: TRBD1
V gene: TRBV28
J gene: TRBJ2-7
clone size: NA

CDR3 DNA: TGTGCCGGGTTGCGGAGGGCCAGGAGCTACGAGCAGTACTTC
CDR3 protein: CAGLRRARSYEQYF
D gene: NA
V gene: TRBV27
J gene: TRBJ2-7
clone size: NA

CDR3 DNA: TGTGCCAGTACCACCTCGGGGGGGACCTATGGCTACACCTTC
CDR3 protein: CASTTSGGTYGYTF
D gene: NA
V gene: TRBV19
J gene: TRBJ1-2
clone size: once

CDR3 DNA: TGTGCCAGCAGCCTCGGTGGGGGACAGCTTAGGGAGCAGTACTTC
CDR3 protein: CASSLGGGQLREQYF
D gene: TRBD1
V gene: TRBV4-2
J gene: TRBJ2-5
clone size: NA

CDR3 DNA: TGTGCCAGCAGTTACTCTCTGGGACATTTCTCCTACGAGCAGTACTTC
CDR3 protein: CASSYSLGHFSYEQYF
D gene: NA
V gene: TRBV6-6
J gene: TRBJ2-7
clone size: once